This T cell receptor beta chain was sequenced for a study of STAT3 mutations in large granular lymphocyte leukemia. The ends lost 6 bases at V and 6 bases at J; junction bases unmatched: 3. CDR3 length: 13 residues. Germline loops: CDR1 MNHNY, CDR2 SVGAGI (reference sequence). Only in-frame clones appear in the TCRdb table, and some are missing; sequencing was by immunoSEQ multiplex PCR. The sample has 35,000 to 40,000 clones, about 88% seen once. Notes on this clone: Antigen: not known.

Broader study findings: All newly emerging clones after therapy were STAT3 wild type. Every T-cell large granular lymphocyte leukemia patient had at least one immunodominant TCR beta clonotype.

The receptor was derived from a human donor with T large granular lymphocyte leukemia. Some clones in this sample may be carry-over from other donors' samples. Sequencing was performed on PBMCs. The rearrangement links TRBV6-6 to TRBJ2-1; 9 bases align to TRBD1. This CDR3 is CASSLTGGNEQFF. The CDR3 DNA follows: TGTGCCAGCAGCCTGACAGGGGGCAATGAGCAGTTCTTC.